This entry lists 28 T cell receptor beta chains sequenced from one sample in a study of breast tumors, draining lymph nodes, adjacent tissues (dated by TCRdb to about 2016). Receptors were amplified or captured by multiplex PCR. The sequencing machine was an Illumina HiSeq 2000. The raw public reads went through TCRdb reprocessing: fastp at Q25, MiXCR clone calling, in-frame beta chains kept. Rows merge per CDR3 protein into single entries with the most common DNA and genes. This sample gives approximately 150,000 distinct CDR3 sequences in total; 32% of them show up just once. The ten top clones hold around 2.3% of the sample. The lymph node samples were taken from the axillary draining lymph nodes of breast cancer patients. Sequenced sample: axillary lymph node tissue. All receptors come from a female donor with breast cancer. Some clones in this sample may be carry-over from other donors' samples.

This clonotype came up a few times. This CDR3 reads CASRPARGDGFGDTQYF. The CDR3 coding sequence is TGTGCCAGCAGGCCGGCTCGGGGGGATGGGTTTGGAGATACGCAGTATTTT. The chain couples TRBV6-5 to TRBJ2-3, with TRBD2 matching 7 bases. Looked up from germline, CDR1 is MNHEY and CDR2 is SVGAGI. The trim removed 6 bases at V and 5 bases at J, leaving 17 bases unmatched. This CDR3 spans 17 amino acids.

The chain links TRBV4-1 to TRBJ1-1; 8 nucleotides agree with TRBD1. The CDR3 runs 16 residues. The V gene end was trimmed by 4 bases and the J gene end by 1 base; junction bases not matched to a gene: 8. CDR1 and CDR2 from the germline V gene are MGHRA and YSYEKL. Written as DNA, the CDR3 is TGCGCCAGCAGCCCATTAGGACAGGGCGGGAACACTGAAGCTTTCTTT. It translates to CASSPLGQGGNTEAFF.

This clonotype was seen more than once but under ten times. This sequence may be a read error, since a much larger clone differs from it by one base. V usage is TRBV5-6 and J usage is TRBJ2-5; TRBD2 matches at 7 bases. V trimming: 6 bases; J trimming: 2 bases; junction bases outside the gene matches: 13. Looked up from germline, CDR1 is SGHDT and CDR2 is YYEEEE. The CDR3 is 16 amino acids. CDR3 DNA sequence: TGTGCCAGCAAGTATGTGGGACCAGCGGGGCAAGAGACCCAGTACTTC. This encodes CASKYVGPAGQETQYF.

This clonotype occurred a few times. The genes are TRBV6-5 and TRBJ1-1; D ambiguous. From germline, CDR1 is MNHEY and CDR2 SVGAGI. CDR3 length: 11 amino acids. Between the trimmed V and J ends, which lost 7 bases and 10 bases, there was a span of 13 bases. The chain's CDR3 is CASNKGGRAFF. The CDR3, as DNA: TGTGCCAGCAATAAGGGAGGACGAGCTTTCTTT.

In this sample, this clonotype turned up many times. The V and J genes are TRBV28 and TRBJ2-3; 7 bases fit TRBD1. The V segment lost 6 bases and the J segment 0 bases; nucleotides outside the gene matches: 6. Per the germline V gene, CDR1 is MDHEN and CDR2 is SYDVKM. The CDR3 extends over 15 amino acids. CDR3 in DNA: TGTGCCAGCAGCCTCGGACAGGTGAGCACAGATACGCAGTATTTT. Its protein is CASSLGQVSTDTQYF.

The chain is built from TRBV19 and TRBJ1-5; perhaps TRBD1 as D (5 bases). Trimming removed 9 bases from V and 9 bases from J, with 18 bases in between. CDR1 and CDR2 (germline): LNHDA, SQIVND (reference sequence). This CDR3 is built from 13 residues. Written as DNA, the CDR3 is TGTGCCAGGACTGGGACTAGCGGGGGGCCCCAGCATTTT. Encoded protein: CARTGTSGGPQHF.

This clonotype was counted at least ten times. The gene calls are TRBV20-1 and TRBJ1-2; D is undetermined. This CDR3 comprises 16 residues. CDR1 and CDR2 from the germline V gene are DFQATT and SNEGSKA (reference sequence). The V and J ends lost 3 bases and 0 bases respectively, with 17 bases between them. Here the CDR3 DNA reads TGCAGTGCTAGCGAGATAGGGTGGGGAGCTAACTATGGCTACACCTTC. Its translation: CSASEIGWGANYGYTF.

This clonotype was counted ten times or more. The chain links TRBV10-3 to TRBJ2-3; D remains ambiguous. Trimming removed 2 bases at V and 0 bases at J, with 15 bases between. CDR1 is ENHRY, CDR2 SYGVKD, per germline. This CDR3 spans 17 amino acids. CDR3 in DNA: TGTGCCATCAGTGAGAGGTCGGCATCCGACAGCACAGATACGCAGTATTTT. Its translation: CAISERSASDSTDTQYF.

As regards this clonotype: A read error may produce the germline difference seen at one junction end. The chain employs TRBV19 and TRBJ1-1; no definite D call. Germline V gene sequence: CDR1 LNHDA, CDR2 SQIVND (reference sequence). This CDR3 region has 16 residues. The CDR3 sequence: CASNPILSLMNTGAFF. CDR3 DNA: TGTGCCAGTAACCCTATTCTATCACTCATGAACACTGGAGCTTTCTTT.

With respect to this clonotype: At one end, the junction sequence differs from germline, possibly due to a read error. The chain has TRBV4-3 and TRBJ1-5; TRBD1 might be the D (5 bases). Per the germline V gene, CDR1 is LGHNA and CDR2 is YSLEER. This CDR3 has 18 residues. This chain's CDR3 is CVSSQGIYEGIGNQPQHF. The CDR3 coding sequence is TGCGTCAGCAGCCAAGGGATTTATGAGGGGATTGGAAATCAGCCCCAGCATTTT.

This clonotype was picked up a small number of times. The junction differs from germline at one of its ends, possibly a read error. The chain is built from TRBV14 and TRBJ2-5, with D possibly being TRBD1 (6 bases). The V gene's germline CDR1 is SGHDN and CDR2 FVKESK. The CDR3 spans 15 residues. DNA for the CDR3: TGTGCCAGCAGCCCCGCAGGGGTTTTTTTAGAGACCCCGTACTTC. Protein sequence: CASSPAGVFLETPYF.

A word on this clonotype: At one of its ends the junction is not consistent with the germline gene, which may arise from a read error. The V gene is TRBV15, the J gene TRBJ1-5; D gene unclear. This CDR3 spans 15 amino acids. From germline, CDR1 is LNHNV and CDR2 YYDKDF (reference sequence). This chain's CDR3 is CVTSRVDQLDQPQHF. The DNA for the CDR3 is TGTGTCACCAGCAGAGTGGATCAGCTCGATCAGCCCCAGCATTTT.

On this clonotype: Germline and junction disagree at one end, which may indicate a read error. V is TRBV7-9 and J is TRBJ1-4; no reliable D call. CDR1 is SEHNR, CDR2 FQNEAQ, per germline (reference sequence). The CDR3 length is 14 residues. Here the CDR3 reads CASSQAAGGEKMFF. CDR3 sequence (DNA): TGTGCCAGCAGCCAAGCGGCGGGTGGGGAAAAAATGTTTTTT.

As for this clonotype: A clone one base away is much larger, so this may be a read error. The rearrangement joins TRBV6-2 or TRBV6-3 to TRBJ2-1; perhaps TRBD2 as D (5 bases). The CDR3 totals 14 residues. V lost 4 bases, J lost 15 bases, and 22 bases lay in between. Germline CDR1 reads MNHEY; CDR2 reads SVGEGT. The CDR3 DNA is TGTGCCAGCAGTTGCATGGGCGGGTCGGGTGATTCGTTCTTC. Amino acids: CASSCMGGSGDSFF.

The sample holds many counts of this clonotype. The chain uses TRBV9 and TRBJ2-3; 9 nucleotides line up with TRBD2. The CDR3 contains 18 residues. CDR1 SGDLS and CDR2 YYNGEE come from the germline V gene. Losses at the gene ends were 0 bases for V and 3 bases for J; bases not matched to a gene: 11. The CDR3 DNA follows: TGTGCCAGCAGCGTAGGATCCCCTCTAGCGGGGAGGACAGATACGCAGTATTTT. Translation gives CASSVGSPLAGRTDTQYF. Using reference TRBV9 and TRBJ2-3 for the parts outside the CDR3, the full variable domain is DSGVTQTPKHLITATGQRVTLRCSPRSGDLSVYWYQQSLDQGLQFLIQYYNGEERAKGNILERFSAQQFPDLHSELNLSSLELGDSALYFCASSVGSPLAGRTDTQYFGPGTRLTVL.

With respect to this clonotype: A much larger clonotype is one base distant, so this may be a read error. This rearrangement joins TRBV20-1 to TRBJ1-2, with D perhaps matching TRBD1 (6 bases). The germline gives CDR1 DFQATT, CDR2 SNEGSKA (reference sequence). This CDR3 spans 12 amino acids. The CDR3 loop reads CSARGELGGSTF. CDR3 bases: TGCAGTGCTAGAGGGGAGTTGGGGGGCTCCACCTTC.

This clonotype occurred many times. The gene calls are TRBV12-3 or TRBV12-4 and TRBJ2-2; D remains unclear. Trimming pared 6 bases from V and 4 bases from J, leaving 6 bases between. This CDR3 region has 12 residues. The CDR3, as DNA: TGTGCCAGCAGCTCTTCCACCGGGGAGCTGTTTTTT. Its protein product is CASSSSTGELFF.

For this clonotype: A much larger clone is a single base away; this may be a read error. The rearrangement joins TRBV18 to TRBJ2-2, with D maybe TRBD2 (5 bases). CDR1 is KGHSH, CDR2 LQKENI, per germline. The CDR3 consists of 16 residues. CDR3 in amino acids: CASSRRGATNTRELFF. The CDR3 nucleotides are TGTGCCAGCTCACGTCGTGGTGCGACTAACACCAGGGAGCTGTTTTTT.

This clonotype has a count of ten or more. V usage is TRBV27 and J usage is TRBJ2-3; D remains unclear. Germline V gene lookup returns CDR1 MNHEY and CDR2 SMNVEV (reference sequence). V lost 2 bases to trimming and J lost 5 bases, with 8 bases between them. The CDR3 spans 13 residues. The chain's CDR3 is CASSLRPLDTQYF. CDR3 DNA: TGTGCCAGCAGTTTAAGGCCCCTAGATACGCAGTATTTT.

To note about this clonotype: A much larger clone lies a single base off, so this may be a read error. The CDR3 sequence is CASSDSGGQPQHF. The DNA for the CDR3 is TGTGCCAGCAGTGACTCGGGGGGTCAGCCCCAGCATTTT. The rearrangement links TRBV6-5 to TRBJ1-5, with D possibly being TRBD1 (5 bases). In germline, CDR1 is MNHEY, CDR2 SVGAGI. The CDR3 has 13 amino acids.

Regarding this clonotype: This may arise from a read error, as a much more abundant clone is one base away. The chain uses TRBV6-5 and TRBJ1-6; 7 nucleotides align to TRBD1. This CDR3 is 16 amino acids long. Germline lookup yields CDR1 MNHEY and CDR2 SVGAGI. The junction had 12 bases not matched to a gene; V was cut back by 6 bases and J by 7 bases. The CDR3 here is CASRRTNLDRNSPLHF. The CDR3 nucleotides are TGTGCCAGCAGACGGACCAACCTGGACAGGAATTCACCCCTCCACTTT.

The genes are TRBV6-2 or TRBV6-3 and TRBJ2-7; D might be TRBD2 (6 bases). There are 13 residues in the CDR3. Germline CDR1 is MNHEY and CDR2 is SVGEGT. The DNA for the CDR3 is TGTGCTAGCGGTTACTCCTCCGTGTACGAGCAGTACGTC. Translation: CASGYSSVYEQYV.

In the case of this clonotype: A much larger clonotype is one base distant, so this may be a read error. Lacking the conserved final phenylalanine or tryptophan, this CDR3 likely reflects a read error. The rearrangement joins TRBV18 to TRBJ1-4; weak D call: TRBD1 (5 bases). V lost 1 base, J lost 4 bases, and 13 bases lay in between. The V gene's germline CDR1 is KGHSH and CDR2 LQKENI. The CDR3 runs to 16 residues. As DNA, the CDR3 is TGTGCCAGCTCACCACAATCCGGGGCGATTAATGAAAAACTGTTTCTT. Translating gives CASSPQSGAINEKLFL.

This clonotype was recorded at least ten times. The chain recombines TRBV5-1 with TRBJ1-3; 9 positions match TRBD1. With 4 bases clipped from V and 4 bases from J, the junction kept 3 bases outside the gene matches. Germline V gene data show CDR1 as SGHRS and CDR2 as YFSETQ. CDR3 length: 14 residues. As DNA, the CDR3 is TGCGCCAGCAGCGGCGGGACAGGGGGAAACACCATATATTTT. It specifies CASSGGTGGNTIYF.

This clonotype was picked up many times. The chain links TRBV27 to TRBJ2-7; D unclear. This CDR3 is built from 11 residues. The germline CDR1 and CDR2 sequences are MNHEY and SMNVEV (reference sequence). The ends were cut back, 4 bases at V and 5 bases at J, with 6 bases in the middle. DNA of the CDR3: TGTGCCAGCAGTTCCGTCCACGAGCAGTACTTC. Translation: CASSSVHEQYF.

Of note for this clonotype: In this CDR3 the conserved last residue, phenylalanine or tryptophan, is missing, so a read error is likely. No DNA is shown, since the ends of the CDR3 on it are uncertain; the CDR3 is the one TCRdb lists. The gene calls are TRBV29-1 and TRBJ1-6. Ends included, the CDR3 has 13 residues. Germline lookup yields CDR1 SQVTM and CDR2 ANQGSEA. The CDR3: CSVEQTIIHPPPL.

The sample holds many counts of this clonotype. The chain is built from TRBV11-3 and TRBJ2-7, with D perhaps matching TRBD1 or TRBD2 (5 bases each). V dropped 5 bases and J dropped 2 bases, with 16 bases sitting between them. This CDR3 spans 15 amino acids. Looked up from germline, CDR1 is SGHNT and CDR2 is YENEEA. The CDR3 DNA follows: TGTGCCAGCAGCCCCCGACCGGGACCCGCCTACGAGCAGTACTTC. It encodes CASSPRPGPAYEQYF.

In its sample, this clonotype was seen many times. The gene calls are TRBV20-1 and TRBJ2-7; perhaps TRBD1 as D (6 bases). V was trimmed by 3 bases and J by 6 bases, leaving 15 bases between them. From germline, CDR1 is DFQATT and CDR2 SNEGSKA (reference sequence). The CDR3 spans 13 residues. CDR3 sequence reads: CSARDLQGSEQYV. The CDR3 DNA reads as TGCAGTGCTAGGGACCTACAGGGTAGCGAGCAGTACGTC.